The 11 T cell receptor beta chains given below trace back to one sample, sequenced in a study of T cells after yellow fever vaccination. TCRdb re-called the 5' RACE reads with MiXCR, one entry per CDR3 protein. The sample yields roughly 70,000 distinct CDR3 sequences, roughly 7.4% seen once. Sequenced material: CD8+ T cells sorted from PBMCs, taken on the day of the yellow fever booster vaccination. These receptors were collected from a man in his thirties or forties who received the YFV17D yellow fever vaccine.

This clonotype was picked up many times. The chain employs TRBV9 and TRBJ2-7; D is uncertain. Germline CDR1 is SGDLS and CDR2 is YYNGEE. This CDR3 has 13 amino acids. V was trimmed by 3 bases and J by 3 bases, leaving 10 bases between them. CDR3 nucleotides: TGTGCCAGCAGCGGACAAGGGCGCTACGAGCAGTACTTC. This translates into CASSGQGRYEQYF.

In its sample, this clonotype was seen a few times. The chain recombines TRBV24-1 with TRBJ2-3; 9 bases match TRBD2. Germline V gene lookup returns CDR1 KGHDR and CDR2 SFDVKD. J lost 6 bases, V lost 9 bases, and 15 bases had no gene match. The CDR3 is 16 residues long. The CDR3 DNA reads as TGTGCCACCGTCCCTAGCGGGAACTCCACAACGGATACGCAGTATTTT. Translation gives CATVPSGNSTTDTQYF.

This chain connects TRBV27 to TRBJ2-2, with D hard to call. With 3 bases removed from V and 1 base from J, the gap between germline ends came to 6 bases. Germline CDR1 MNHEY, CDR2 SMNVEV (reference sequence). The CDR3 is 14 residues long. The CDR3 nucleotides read TGTGCCAGCAGTTTTGGTCTGAACACCGGGGAGCTGTTTTTT. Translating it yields CASSFGLNTGELFF.

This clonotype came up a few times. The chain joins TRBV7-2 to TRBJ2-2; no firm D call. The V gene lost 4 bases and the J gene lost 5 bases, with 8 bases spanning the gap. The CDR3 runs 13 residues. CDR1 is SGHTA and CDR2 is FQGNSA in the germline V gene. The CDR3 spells CASSWQETGELFF. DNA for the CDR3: TGTGCCAGCAGCTGGCAGGAAACCGGGGAGCTGTTTTTT.

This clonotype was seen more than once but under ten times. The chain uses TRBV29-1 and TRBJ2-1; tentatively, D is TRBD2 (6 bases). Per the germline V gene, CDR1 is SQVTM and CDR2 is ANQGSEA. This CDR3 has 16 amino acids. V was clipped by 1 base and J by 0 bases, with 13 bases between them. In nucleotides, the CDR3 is TGCAGCGTTGAAGGGGGTAGCGGAAGCTCCTACAATGAGCAGTTCTTC. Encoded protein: CSVEGGSGSSYNEQFF.

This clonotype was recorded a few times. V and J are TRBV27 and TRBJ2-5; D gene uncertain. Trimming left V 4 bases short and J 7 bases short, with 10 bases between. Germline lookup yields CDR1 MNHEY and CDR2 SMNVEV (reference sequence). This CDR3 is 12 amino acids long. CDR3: CASSSDTLTQYF. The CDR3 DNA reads TGTGCCAGCAGTTCCGACACCTTGACCCAGTACTTC.

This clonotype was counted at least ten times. The CDR3 region has the DNA TGTGCCACCAGCGGGGCGAATCAGCCCCAGCATTTT. Encoded protein: CATSGANQPQHF. V and J are TRBV15 and TRBJ1-5; tentative D call: TRBD1 (5 bases). The CDR3 loop spans 12 amino acids. Germline CDR1 is LNHNV and CDR2 is YYDKDF (reference sequence). V lost 5 bases and J 4 bases, leaving 6 bases between the germline ends. Supplemented by reference TRBV15 and TRBJ1-5, the full variable domain reads DAMVIQNPRYQVTQFGKPVTLSCSQTLNHNVMYWYQQKSSQAPKLLFHYYDKDFNNEADTPDNFQSRRPNTSFCFLDIRSPGLGDTAMYLCATSGANQPQHFGDGTRLSIL.

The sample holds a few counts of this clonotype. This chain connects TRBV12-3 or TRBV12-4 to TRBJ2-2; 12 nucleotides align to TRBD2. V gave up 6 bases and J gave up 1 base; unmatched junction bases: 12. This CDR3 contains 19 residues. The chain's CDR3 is CASSPPGLAGSWNTGELFF. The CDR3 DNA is TGTGCCAGCAGCCCCCCCGGACTAGCGGGGTCGTGGAACACCGGGGAGCTGTTTTTT.

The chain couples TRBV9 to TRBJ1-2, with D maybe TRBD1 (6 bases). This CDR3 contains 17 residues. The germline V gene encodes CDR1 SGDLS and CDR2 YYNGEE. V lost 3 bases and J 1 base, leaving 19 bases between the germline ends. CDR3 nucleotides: TGTGCCAGCAGCGACCCCTCCCGGGGGCCCGATAACTATGGCTACACCTTC. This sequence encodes CASSDPSRGPDNYGYTF.

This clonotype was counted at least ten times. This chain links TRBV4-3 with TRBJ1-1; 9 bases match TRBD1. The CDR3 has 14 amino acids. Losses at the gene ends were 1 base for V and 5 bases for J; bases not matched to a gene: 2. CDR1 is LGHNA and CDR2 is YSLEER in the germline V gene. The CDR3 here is CASSQAGTGTEAFF. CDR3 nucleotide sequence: TGCGCCAGCAGCCAAGCCGGGACAGGGACTGAAGCTTTCTTT.

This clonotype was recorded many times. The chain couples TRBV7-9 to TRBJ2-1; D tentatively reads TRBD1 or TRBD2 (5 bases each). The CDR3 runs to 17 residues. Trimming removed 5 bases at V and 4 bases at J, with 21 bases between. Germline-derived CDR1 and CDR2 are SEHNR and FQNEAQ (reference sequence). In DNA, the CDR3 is TGTGCCAGCAGCCCACAAGCCATCCGGGACGCATACAATGAGCAGTTCTTC. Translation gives CASSPQAIRDAYNEQFF.